A selection of T cell receptor beta chains follows, all from one sample in a study of shared clonotypes between healthy human individuals. TCRdb's table, derived via immunoSEQ multiplex PCR, lists solely in-frame clones and lacks some. The sample yields approximately 1.5 million clones, around 98.5% seen once. Sequencing was carried out using naive CD4+ T cells sorted from blood. The receptors originated from a man aged 30 to 45 in good health. The CDR3 runs from the conserved cysteine through the conserved F or W. Each record gives: V gene, J gene, CDR3 length, clone size, D gene, CDR3 DNA, CDR3 protein. The D gene is left open where the match is weak. Rows give clone size only sometimes, using once, few, many, or a class for an expanded clone.

TRBV2,TRBJ2-2,16,NA,NA,TGTGCCAGCAGTGAAGCACGGGGGATTAACACCGGGGAGCTGTTTTTT,CASSEARGINTGELFF
TRBV19,TRBJ1-5,14,NA,TRBD1,TGTGCCAGTACCTCGGACAGGGTGAATCAGCCCCAGCATTTT,CASTSDRVNQPQHF
TRBV7-3,TRBJ1-1,13,NA,NA,TGTGCCAGCAGCGTAACAGGGACCACTGAAGCTTTCTTT,CASSVTGTTEAFF
TRBV4-3,TRBJ2-4,17,once,TRBD2,TGCGCCAGCAGCCAAGATAATGGGCTAGCGGGGCCGGGCATTCAGTACTTC,CASSQDNGLAGPGIQYF
TRBV27,TRBJ2-7,13,NA,NA,TGTGCCAGCAGTCCACACAAGGGTTACGAGCAGTACTTC,CASSPHKGYEQYF
TRBV7-9,TRBJ2-7,14,NA,TRBD2,TGTGCCAGCAGCCCTCAGCGGGAGGAGCACGAGCAGTACTTC,CASSPQREEHEQYF
TRBV28,TRBJ2-7,13,NA,NA,TGTGCCAGCAGGGTTTCTCCGTCCTACGAGCAGTACTTC,CASRVSPSYEQYF
TRBV5-4,TRBJ1-1,13,NA,NA,TGTGCCAGCAGCCTCCCGGCGGAGCCTGAAGCTTTCTTT,CASSLPAEPEAFF
TRBV6-5,TRBJ2-7,12,NA,NA,TGTGCCAGCATCGGGACATCCTACGAGCAGTACTTC,CASIGTSYEQYF
TRBV2,TRBJ2-5,11,NA,NA,TGTGCCAGCGTCTTTTTCGAGACCCAGTACTTC,CASVFFETQYF
TRBV10-3,TRBJ2-1,15,NA,TRBD2,TGTGCCATCAGTGAGATGAGCGGGACGATCAATGAGCAGTTCTTC,CAISEMSGTINEQFF
TRBV29-1,TRBJ2-1,14,NA,NA,TGCAGCGTCGGAAGACAGCCAATTTACAATGAGCAGTTCTTC,CSVGRQPIYNEQFF
TRBV5-1,TRBJ2-3,16,NA,NA,TGCGCCAGCAGCGTGGGACACCAGTCAAGCACAGATACGCAGTATTTT,CASSVGHQSSTDTQYF
TRBV11-2,TRBJ2-1,15,NA,NA,TGTGCCAGCATCCTCGGGCGGGGGCCCTACAATGAGCAGTTCTTC,CASILGRGPYNEQFF
TRBV19,TRBJ2-3,16,NA,TRBD2,TGTGCCAGTAGCCTTCTAGCGGGAGGTAGCACAGATACGCAGTATTTT,CASSLLAGGSTDTQYF
TRBV5-4,TRBJ2-5,13,NA,TRBD2,TGTGCCAGCAGCCGTAGCGGGAGAGAGACCCAGTACTTC,CASSRSGRETQYF
TRBV28,TRBJ2-2,15,NA,NA,TGTGCCAGCAGTTTATCCGGGTTATCCACCGGGGAGCTGTTTTTT,CASSLSGLSTGELFF
TRBV29-1,TRBJ2-1,12,NA,NA,TGCAGCGCCCGGGTTTACTACAATGAGCAGTTCTTC,CSARVYYNEQFF
TRBV2,TRBJ2-1,15,NA,TRBD1,TGTGCCAGCAGTGTCCCGGGACAGACCTACAATGAGCAGTTCTTC,CASSVPGQTYNEQFF
TRBV9,TRBJ2-1,15,NA,TRBD2,TGTGCCAGCAGCCGGGGACTAGCGGGAGTAAATGAGCAGTTCTTC,CASSRGLAGVNEQFF
TRBV28,TRBJ2-2,15,NA,TRBD2,TGTGCCAGCAGCGCTAGCGGGAGGGCCCCCGGGGAGCTGTTTTTT,CASSASGRAPGELFF
TRBV11-2,TRBJ2-7,15,NA,TRBD2,TGTGCCAGCAGCTTAGGGAGCGGGAGGAACCACGAGCAGTACTTC,CASSLGSGRNHEQYF
TRBV6-1,TRBJ1-5,18,NA,NA,TGTGCCAGCAGTGAAAGTAAGGGGAAGGAGGGGTGGAATCAGCCCCAGCATTTT,CASSESKGKEGWNQPQHF
TRBV5-4,TRBJ2-7,16,NA,TRBD1,TGTGCCAGCAGCCTCGACCCGGGACAGGGGGCTTACGAGCAGTACTTC,CASSLDPGQGAYEQYF
TRBV10-1,TRBJ1-1,14,NA,NA,TGCGCCAGCAGTGAGTCAACAGCGAACACTGAAGCTTTCTTT,CASSESTANTEAFF
TRBV7-2,TRBJ1-2,14,NA,NA,TGTGCCAGCAGCTTAGTCGGCAGTAACTATGGCTACACCTTC,CASSLVGSNYGYTF
TRBV5-1,TRBJ1-1,14,NA,NA,TGCGCCAGCAGCTTGGCGGGACCGAACACTGAAGCTTTCTTT,CASSLAGPNTEAFF
TRBV10-3,TRBJ2-2,13,NA,NA,TGTGCCATCATTATCATGTCGACCGGGGAGCTGTTTTTT,CAIIIMSTGELFF
TRBV7-8,TRBJ1-2,13,NA,TRBD1,TGTGCCAGCAGCGCTACAGGGGTTGAGGGCTACACCTTC,CASSATGVEGYTF
TRBV14,TRBJ2-1,13,NA,NA,TGTGCCAGCAGTAGGCTAGCGCTCAATGAGCAGTTCTTC,CASSRLALNEQFF
TRBV4-1,TRBJ1-3,16,once,NA,TGCGCCAGCAGCGCCCCGGGACACTTCTCTGGAAACACCATATATTTT,CASSAPGHFSGNTIYF
TRBV6-1,TRBJ2-2,12,NA,NA,TGTGCCAGCGGCAGGACCACCGGGGAGCTGTTTTTT,CASGRTTGELFF